This TCR beta chain was found in a study of OX40 agonist ivuxolimab in advanced cancers. Study as a whole: Intravenous ivuxolimab at 0.01 to 10 mg/kg was given to patients every 2 weeks. The study enrolled dose-escalation patients with hepatocellular carcinoma, melanoma, renal cell or head and neck cancer.

With baseline, cycle 4 day 1, and cycle 7 day 1 as timepoints, blood was sampled. Assay used: immunoSEQ multiplex PCR; TCRdb lists only in-frame clones, some missing. The sample consists of more than 35,000 clones, 70% to 90% of them appearing once. Trimming cost V 3 bases and J 2 bases, with 4 bases left between them. The CDR3 length is 12 residues. The germline CDR1 and CDR2 sequences are SNHLY and FYNNEI. This sequence originates from an adult with an advanced solid tumor such as melanoma, head and neck, liver or kidney cancer. The chain has TRBV2 and TRBJ1-2, with D uncertain. The sample consisted of CD4+ or CD8+ T cells sorted from blood, taken in a trial of the OX40 agonist ivuxolimab. CDR3 protein: CASSDTNYGYTF. CDR3 nucleotides: TGTGCCAGCAGTGACACCAACTATGGCTACACCTTC.